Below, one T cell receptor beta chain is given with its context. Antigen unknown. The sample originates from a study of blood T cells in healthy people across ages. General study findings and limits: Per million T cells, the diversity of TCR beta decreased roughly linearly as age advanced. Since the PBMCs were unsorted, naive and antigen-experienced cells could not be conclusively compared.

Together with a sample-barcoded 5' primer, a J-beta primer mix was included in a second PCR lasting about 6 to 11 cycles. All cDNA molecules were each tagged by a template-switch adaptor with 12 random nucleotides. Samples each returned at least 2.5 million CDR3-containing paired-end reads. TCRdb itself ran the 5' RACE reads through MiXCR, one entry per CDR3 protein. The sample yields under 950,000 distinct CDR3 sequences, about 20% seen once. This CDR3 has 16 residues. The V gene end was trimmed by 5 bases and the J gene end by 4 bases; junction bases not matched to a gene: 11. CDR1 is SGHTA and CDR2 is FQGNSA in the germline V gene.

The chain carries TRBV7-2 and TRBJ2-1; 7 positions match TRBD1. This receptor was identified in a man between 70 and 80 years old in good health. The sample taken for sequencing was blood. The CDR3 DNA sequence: TGTGCCAGCAGCCCTAAGGGGGCGACTAAGTACAATGAGCAGTTCTTC. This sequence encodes CASSPKGATKYNEQFF.